Listed below are T cell receptor beta chains from one sample, sequenced in a study of blood T cell repertoires in COVID-19. The repertoire was sequenced with immunoSEQ multiplex PCR; TCRdb's copy has only in-frame clones and lacks some. The data show over 150,000 clones, 70% to 90% seen once. The sequenced material came from peripheral blood. The receptors come from a woman older than 75 with COVID-19, enrolled during active disease. CDR3s leave out the opening cysteine and the closing phenylalanine or tryptophan. The order of the fields is V gene, J gene, CDR3 protein.

v_gene: TRBV19; j_gene: TRBJ1-1; CDR3aa: ASKTGWNTEAF
v_gene: TRBV19; j_gene: TRBJ2-1; CDR3aa: ASSPDLGRGGYNEQF
v_gene: TRBV11-3; j_gene: TRBJ2-3; CDR3aa: ASSLFERETTDTQY
v_gene: TRBV11-2; j_gene: TRBJ1-2; CDR3aa: ASSTDRNYGYT
v_gene: TRBV7-2; j_gene: TRBJ2-7; CDR3aa: ASSFDKYYEQY
v_gene: TRBV27; j_gene: TRBJ1-1; CDR3aa: ASSSRIPQDRRGTEAF
v_gene: TRBV7-6; j_gene: TRBJ1-5; CDR3aa: ASSEDIYQPQH
v_gene: TRBV20-1; j_gene: TRBJ1-4; CDR3aa: SASISATNEKLF
v_gene: TRBV10-3; j_gene: TRBJ2-5; CDR3aa: AISEDSGSVGTQY
v_gene: TRBV7-7; j_gene: TRBJ2-2; CDR3aa: ASVASGSGELF
v_gene: TRBV6-5; j_gene: TRBJ2-2; CDR3aa: ASRPGTNTGELF
v_gene: TRBV11-2; j_gene: TRBJ1-1; CDR3aa: ASSQDRLINTEAF
v_gene: TRBV7-2; j_gene: TRBJ1-5; CDR3aa: ASSLGTDNQPQH
v_gene: TRBV7-2; j_gene: TRBJ2-5; CDR3aa: ASSSYRDSETQY
v_gene: TRBV28; j_gene: TRBJ2-7; CDR3aa: ASRTSGRAYEQY
v_gene: TRBV7-2; j_gene: TRBJ1-5; CDR3aa: ASSLGDRTQPQH
v_gene: TRBV25-1; j_gene: TRBJ1-6; CDR3aa: ASSESESNSPLH
v_gene: TRBV5-1; j_gene: TRBJ2-2; CDR3aa: ASSSNIATNTGELF
v_gene: TRBV13; j_gene: TRBJ2-2; CDR3aa: ASSLTSGRGTGELF
v_gene: TRBV28; j_gene: TRBJ2-2; CDR3aa: ASSLTGSGSGELF
v_gene: TRBV3-1/TRBV3-2; j_gene: TRBJ2-7; CDR3aa: ASSQDFKLSYEQY
v_gene: TRBV11-2; j_gene: TRBJ2-1; CDR3aa: ASSLRGGEQF